These 8 T cell receptor beta chains originate from one sample sequenced in a study of response to subunit inactivated influenza vaccine. TCRdb reanalysed the RT-PCR reads using MiXCR and keeps one entry per CDR3 protein. The sample consists of roughly 780,000 distinct CDR3 sequences, 15% to 20% of them appearing once. The sequencing here drew on PBMCs from blood, taken approximately 5 days after vaccination. The receptors derive from a middle-aged man who received an inactivated influenza vaccine.

The V call is TRBV6-5, the J call TRBJ2-7; D is possibly TRBD1 (6 bases). Germline CDR1 and CDR2: MNHEY and SVGAGI. The V end was cut by 1 base, the J end by 3 bases, with 19 bases between. The length of the CDR3 is 17 residues. CDR3: CASSYLHLRGWGYEQYF. The CDR3 DNA sequence: TGTGCCAGCAGTTACTTACACCTCAGGGGTTGGGGCTACGAGCAGTACTTC.

This clonotype occurred a few times. The chain is built from TRBV6-2 or TRBV6-3 and TRBJ1-2; D uncertain. CDR3 length: 15 amino acids. Trimming took 2 bases from V and 7 from J, leaving 17 bases between them. Germline CDR1 and CDR2: MNHEY and SVGEGT. The CDR3 protein is CASSYDAISLGGYTF. CDR3 DNA: TGTGCCAGCAGTTACGACGCCATCAGTCTCGGTGGCTACACCTTC.

A few counts support this clonotype. The chain uses TRBV7-9 and TRBJ2-2; a possible D gene is TRBD2 (6 bases). Looked up from germline, CDR1 is SEHNR and CDR2 is FQNEAQ (reference sequence). The ends were cut back, 2 bases at V and 0 bases at J, with 10 bases in the middle. The CDR3 loop spans 16 amino acids. In DNA, the CDR3 is TGTGCCAGCAGCTTATACGGACTAACGAACACCGGGGAGCTGTTTTTT. Protein sequence: CASSLYGLTNTGELFF.

The rearrangement joins TRBV7-2 to TRBJ2-3; TRBD1 might be the D (6 bases). Trimming pared 3 bases from V and 3 bases from J, leaving 10 bases between. Per the germline V gene, CDR1 is SGHTA and CDR2 is FQGNSA. The CDR3 covers 14 residues. The CDR3 loop reads CASSFGTKTDTQYF. DNA of the CDR3: TGTGCCAGCAGCTTCGGGACAAAAACAGATACGCAGTATTTT. Together with reference TRBV7-2 and TRBJ2-3, the CDR3 gives the full variable domain: GAGVSQSPSNKVTEKGKDVELRCDPISGHTALYWYRQSLGQGLEFLIYFQGNSAPDKSGLPSDRFSAERTGGSVSTLTIQRTQQEDSAVYLCASSFGTKTDTQYFGPGTRLTVL.

The chain is built from TRBV12-3 or TRBV12-4 and TRBJ1-6; a possible D gene is TRBD1 (6 bases). The CDR3 runs 15 residues. Deletions cut 4 bases from V and 3 bases from J, with 10 bases between. CDR3 sequence (DNA): TGTGCCAGCAGTTACAGGGTGGGCTATAATTCACCCCTCCACTTT. This sequence encodes CASSYRVGYNSPLHF.

The sample holds a few counts of this clonotype. CDR3 region: CASRISGDTSGTQYF. DNA of the CDR3: TGTGCCAGCCGTATTTCAGGGGACACCAGCGGGACCCAGTACTTC. The rearrangement links TRBV28 to TRBJ2-5; possibly TRBD1 for D (6 bases). CDR3 length: 15 amino acids. The germline V and J ends were trimmed by 8 bases and 7 bases, with 23 bases remaining between them. Germline lookup yields CDR1 MDHEN and CDR2 SYDVKM.

There are a few counts of this clonotype. The chain links TRBV5-1 to TRBJ2-1; 7 bases fit TRBD2. With 0 bases clipped from V and 8 bases from J, the junction kept 5 bases outside the gene matches. Germline V gene data show CDR1 as SGHRS and CDR2 as YFSETQ. The CDR3 length is 14 residues. DNA of the CDR3: TGCGCCAGCAGCTTGGGGGGAGGGCCCCATGAGCAGTTCTTC. Translated: CASSLGGGPHEQFF.

V usage is TRBV20-1 and J usage is TRBJ1-4; the D is unclear. Germline CDR1 is DFQATT and CDR2 is SNEGSKA (reference sequence). Trimming shortened V by 6 bases and J by 0 bases, and 17 bases separated the two germline ends. This CDR3 has 16 residues. CDR3 in amino acids: CSASAQVQATNEKLFF. The CDR3 DNA is TGCAGTGCCAGCGCCCAGGTACAAGCAACTAATGAAAAACTGTTTTTT.